These 11 T cell receptor beta chains share one sample of origin, sequenced in a study of a mutant IDH1 vaccine in newly diagnosed glioma. For these TCRs, the target antigens are not known. TCRdb keeps only in-frame clones here, not all; method: immunoSEQ multiplex PCR. The repertoire holds about 81,000 clones, with 65% to 90% as singletons. Time point reported: week 23, last vaccination. A 20-mer mutant IDH1 peptide at 300 ug was injected subcutaneously with topical imiquimod. Sequencing was performed on PBMCs, taken from a glioma patient whose treatment included an IDH1 peptide vaccine. These receptors were collected from a man aged 30-40 years with glioma. Some clones in this sample may be carry-over from other donors' samples.

The chain links TRBV27 to TRBJ2-7; D gene uncertain. This CDR3 comprises 13 residues. The germline V gene encodes CDR1 MNHEY and CDR2 SMNVEV (reference sequence). The V end lost 5 bases, the J end lost 2 bases, and 10 bases lay between the germline ends. Here the CDR3 DNA reads TGTGCCAGCAGTATCTCTGGGACCTACGAGCAGTACTTC. This codes for CASSISGTYEQYF.

V usage is TRBV27 and J usage is TRBJ2-7; a possible D gene is TRBD2 (6 bases). Trimming left V 5 bases short and J 3 bases short, with 14 bases between. The CDR3 is made up of 14 amino acids. Germline V gene data show CDR1 as MNHEY and CDR2 as SMNVEV (reference sequence). DNA for the CDR3: TGTGCCAGCAGTCCCGGACTAAACCACTACGAGCAGTACTTC. Encoded protein: CASSPGLNHYEQYF.

This clone was seen only a few times. The chain joins TRBV6-4 to TRBJ2-7; the match to TRBD2 covers 10 bases. Germline trimming cut 0 bases from V and 7 bases from J; bases unmatched to any gene: 0. CDR3 length: 13 residues. The V gene's germline CDR1 is MRHNA and CDR2 SNTAGT. The CDR3 is CASSDSTSGEQYF. CDR3 in DNA: TGTGCCAGCAGTGACTCGACTAGCGGGGAGCAGTACTTC.

The J gene is TRBJ2-4, the V gene TRBV19, with a tentative D call TRBD1 (5 bases). The CDR3 runs to 14 residues. Germline V lookup: CDR1 LNHDA, CDR2 SQIVND (reference sequence). Trimming shortened V by 10 bases and J by 2 bases, and 15 bases separated the two germline ends. For the CDR3, the DNA is TGTGCCACAGGGTCCAGGGATTCCAAAAACATTCAGTACTTC. It translates to CATGSRDSKNIQYF.

This chain connects TRBV25-1 to TRBJ2-5; 9 positions agree with TRBD2. The CDR3 runs 16 residues. V lost 1 base, J lost 5 bases, and 8 bases stayed unmatched. In germline, CDR1 is MGHDK, CDR2 SYGVNS. The CDR3 loop reads CASSELGGRVRETQYF. CDR3 sequence (DNA): TGTGCCAGCAGTGAATTAGGCGGGAGGGTCAGGGAGACCCAGTACTTC. Variable domain in full (rest from reference TRBV25-1 and TRBJ2-5): EADIYQTPRYLVIGTGKKITLECSQTMGHDKMYWYQQDPGMELHLIHYSYGVNSTEKGDLSSESTVSRIRTEHFPLTLESARPSHTSQYLCASSELGGRVRETQYFGPGTRLLVL.

A single count supports this clone. The chain carries TRBV7-9 and TRBJ1-2; D gene unclear. Trimming left V 2 bases short and J 2 bases short, with 12 bases between. This CDR3 contains 15 residues. Germline CDR1 reads SEHNR; CDR2 reads FQNEAQ (reference sequence). The CDR3 DNA is TGTGCCAGCAGCTTACTAGGCTTAAAAAACTATGGCTACACCTTC. This sequence encodes CASSLLGLKNYGYTF.

This clone was counted a single time. V and J are TRBV19 and TRBJ2-7; TRBD1 might be the D (5 bases). Trimming removed 5 bases from V and 3 bases from J, with 5 bases in between. The germline V gene encodes CDR1 LNHDA and CDR2 SQIVND (reference sequence). The CDR3 is made up of 11 amino acids. In DNA, the CDR3 is TGTGCCAGTAGTCAGGGCTACGAGCAGTACTTC. This encodes CASSQGYEQYF.

This clone was counted a single time. The chain uses TRBV6-5 and TRBJ1-1; D not certain. V lost 6 bases and J 7 bases, leaving 18 bases between the germline ends. Per germline, CDR1 MNHEY and CDR2 SVGAGI. The CDR3 runs 14 residues. The CDR3 nucleotides read TGTGCCAGCAGACCGCTCGGACCTCAATTTGAAGCTTTCTTT. It specifies CASRPLGPQFEAFF.

The V and J genes are TRBV11-3 and TRBJ2-5; tentatively, D is TRBD1 or TRBD2 (6 bases each). The CDR3 extends over 13 amino acids. V lost 3 bases, J lost 5 bases, and 10 bases lay in between. CDR1 and CDR2 from the germline V gene are SGHNT and YENEEA. CDR3 in amino acids: CASSFEGGETQYF. CDR3 coding DNA: TGTGCCAGCAGCTTTGAAGGGGGGGAGACCCAGTACTTC.

This chain links TRBV7-9 with TRBJ2-5, with TRBD1 identical over 9 bases. Germline V gene lookup returns CDR1 SEHNR and CDR2 FQNEAQ (reference sequence). V trimming: 5 bases; J trimming: 5 bases; junction bases outside the gene matches: 6. This CDR3 has 14 residues. This chain's CDR3 is CASSRDRERETQYF. CDR3 nucleotide sequence: TGTGCCAGCAGCAGGGACAGGGAGAGGGAGACCCAGTACTTC.

This chain joins TRBV27 and TRBJ1-1, with D possibly being TRBD1 (5 bases). V dropped 8 bases and J dropped 3 bases, with 13 bases sitting between them. Per the germline V gene, CDR1 is MNHEY and CDR2 is SMNVEV (reference sequence). This CDR3 contains 13 residues. Here the CDR3 reads CASGRGRDTEAFF. The CDR3 DNA sequence: TGTGCCAGCGGACGGGGGAGAGACACTGAAGCTTTCTTT.